Listed below are T cell receptor beta chains from one sample, sequenced in a study of T cell repertoires in cytomegalovirus infection. TCRdb called the reads again in MiXCR, with one record for every CDR3 protein. The sample lists around 310,000 distinct CDR3 sequences, about 17% occurring once. The material sequenced was PBMCs. Every receptor here comes from a human donor in good health (CMV status not recorded). Some clones in this sample may be carry-over from other donors' samples. CDR3s include the opening cysteine and the closing phenylalanine or tryptophan. The D gene is left open where the match is weak. The listing skips clone size in some rows; elsewhere it reads once, few, many or a size class.

CASSPSPDRGYNEQFF	TGTGCCAGCAGCCCTAGCCCCGACAGGGGATACAATGAGCAGTTCTTC	TRBV11-1	TRBJ2-1	TRBD1	many	16
CASSVFGQGTVAFF	TGTGCCAGCAGCGTCTTCGGGCAGGGTACAGTAGCTTTCTTT	TRBV7-2	TRBJ1-1	NA	many	14
CASKGARAYLGTDTQYF	TGTGCCAGCAAGGGGGCCAGGGCGTACCTCGGCACAGATACGCAGTATTTT	TRBV2	TRBJ2-3	TRBD1	many	17
CSVGRTGNQPQHF	TGCAGTGTGGGACGGACAGGGAATCAGCCCCAGCATTTT	TRBV20-1	TRBJ1-5	TRBD1	NA	13
CASSRVLGLYNEQFF	TGTGCCAGCAGCCGAGTTTTGGGCCTCTACAATGAGCAGTTCTTC	TRBV12-3/TRBV12-4	TRBJ2-1	NA	many	15
CASSWNLRGDEQFF	TGCGCCAGCAGCTGGAACCTGAGGGGGGATGAGCAGTTCTTC	TRBV5-1	TRBJ2-1	NA	NA	14
CASSYGAGHNYGYTF	TGTGCCAGCAGTTACGGTGCAGGGCATAACTATGGCTACACCTTC	TRBV6-5	TRBJ1-2	NA	few	15
CASSLDSGGFYNEQFF	TGTGCCAGCAGCTTAGATTCGGGGGGGTTCTACAATGAGCAGTTCTTC	TRBV11-2	TRBJ2-1	TRBD2	many	16
CASRRAGDTEAFF	TGTGCCAGCCGCCGGGCAGGAGACACTGAAGCTTTCTTT	TRBV4-2	TRBJ1-1	NA	NA	13
CASSQDGWGAKNIQYF	TGCGCCAGCAGCCAAGATGGCTGGGGAGCCAAAAACATTCAGTACTTC	TRBV4-1	TRBJ2-4	NA	NA	16
CASKLVQTVNTEAFF	TGCGCCAGCAAGTTGGTTCAGACGGTGAACACTGAAGCTTTCTTT	TRBV4-1	TRBJ1-1	NA	medium-sized	15
CSALGQEFRYSNQPQHF	TGCAGTGCTCTAGGACAGGAATTCCGTTATAGCAATCAGCCCCAGCATTTT	TRBV20-1	TRBJ1-5	TRBD1	few	17
CASSLALRTGDSPLHF	TGTGCCAGCAGCTTAGCGCTGCGGACAGGGGATTCACCCCTCCACTTT	TRBV7-2	TRBJ1-6	TRBD1	many	16
CASSRDRLYEQYF	TGTGCCAGTAGCCGGGACAGACTTTACGAGCAGTACTTC	TRBV19	TRBJ2-7	TRBD1	many	13
CASSISPRDNSPLHF	TGTGCCAGCAGCATATCCCCACGGGATAATTCACCCCTCCACTTT	TRBV11-2	TRBJ1-6	NA	many	15
CASSRSGGEDTQYF	TGTGCCAGCAGCCGAAGCGGGGGGGAAGATACGCAGTATTTT	TRBV12-3/TRBV12-4	TRBJ2-3	TRBD2	NA	14
CASSPSGGGYTF	TGTGCCAGCAGCCCCTCCGGTGGTGGCTACACCTTC	TRBV5-4	TRBJ1-2	NA	few	12
CASSIRATNNEQFF	TGTGCCAGTAGTATCAGGGCGACTAACAATGAGCAGTTCTTC	TRBV19	TRBJ2-1	NA	NA	14
CASSFSGTRDEQYF	TGCGCCAGCAGCTTTAGCGGGACGCGCGACGAGCAGTACTTC	TRBV5-1	TRBJ2-7	TRBD2	few	14
CASSQGQGSPLHF	TGCGCCAGCAGCCAGGGACAGGGATCACCCCTCCACTTT	TRBV4-3	TRBJ1-6	TRBD1	few	13
CASSPGGLATYNEQFF	TGTGCCAGCAGCCCCGGTGGGCTAGCGACCTACAATGAGCAGTTCTTC	TRBV7-2	TRBJ2-1	NA	many	16
CASSQDQTVSNYGYTF	TGCGCCAGCAGCCAAGATCAGACGGTTTCTAACTATGGCTACACCTTC	TRBV4-1	TRBJ1-2	NA	NA	16
CASSPSGGRTDTQYF	TGTGCCAGCAGTCCTAGCGGGGGGCGCACAGATACGCAGTATTTT	TRBV11-3	TRBJ2-3	TRBD2	many	15
CASSYSRGGNEQFF	TGTGCCAGCAGTTACTCGCGGGGAGGCAATGAGCAGTTCTTC	TRBV6-5	TRBJ2-1	NA	many	14
CASSLDMGAETQYF	TGTGCCAGCAGCTTAGACATGGGCGCGGAGACCCAGTACTTC	TRBV11-1	TRBJ2-5	NA	many	14
CASSQQTGLYTEAFF	TGTGCCAGCAGCCAACAGACAGGGTTGTACACTGAAGCTTTCTTT	TRBV7-2	TRBJ1-1	TRBD1	many	15
CASSPRGQGGGYTF	TGTGCCAGCAGCCCTCGGGGACAGGGGGGTGGCTACACCTTC	TRBV12-3/TRBV12-4	TRBJ1-2	TRBD1	few	14
CASNTGTSNSYEQYF	TGTGCCAGCAACACGGGGACGTCAAACTCCTACGAGCAGTACTTC	TRBV6-1	TRBJ2-7	NA	many	15
CSARGTGDTEAFF	TGCAGTGCTAGAGGGACAGGGGACACTGAAGCTTTCTTT	TRBV20-1	TRBJ1-1	TRBD1	NA	13
CASSLERVIGSPLHF	TGTGCCAGCAGCTTGGAAAGGGTAATCGGTTCACCCCTCCACTTT	TRBV5-5	TRBJ1-6	NA	NA	15
CASSPVGLAGRDEQFF	TGTGCCAGCAGCCCAGTGGGGCTAGCGGGGCGGGATGAGCAGTTCTTC	TRBV7-9	TRBJ2-1	TRBD2	few	16
CASSYSLAGGYEQYF	TGTGCCAGCAGTTACAGTCTAGCGGGGGGGTACGAGCAGTACTTC	TRBV6-6	TRBJ2-7	TRBD2	many	15
CASSFVQQETQYF	TGTGCTAGCAGCTTTGTACAGCAAGAGACCCAGTACTTC	TRBV7-7	TRBJ2-5	NA	NA	13
CASSVGADTGELFF	TGTGCCAGCAGTGTGGGGGCAGACACCGGGGAGCTGTTTTTT	TRBV3-1	TRBJ2-2	NA	NA	14
CASGRGQVNEKLFF	TGTGCCAGTGGGAGGGGACAGGTTAATGAAAAACTGTTTTTT	TRBV19	TRBJ1-4	TRBD1	few	14
CASSYSRVPHGTQYF	TGTGCCAGCAGTTACTCGAGAGTTCCACATGGGACCCAGTACTTC	TRBV6-6	TRBJ2-5	NA	many	15
CASSKALQPPYEQYF	TGTGCCAGCAGTAAGGCCCTCCAACCCCCCTACGAGCAGTACTTC	TRBV6-5	TRBJ2-7	NA	few	15
CAISDASSGGFNSYEQYF	TGTGCCATCAGTGACGCGTCCAGCGGGGGGTTCAACTCCTACGAGCAGTACTTC	TRBV10-3	TRBJ2-7	TRBD2	NA	18
CASSQEPMGETQYF	TGTGCCAGCAGCCAAGAGCCCATGGGTGAGACCCAGTACTTC	TRBV4-2	TRBJ2-5	NA	NA	14
CSANGWVYQETQYF	TGCAGTGCTAACGGATGGGTGTACCAAGAGACCCAGTACTTC	TRBV20-1	TRBJ2-5	NA	NA	14
CASSQDWTVPRYF	TGTGCCAGCAGCCAAGACTGGACGGTCCCCAGGTACTTC	TRBV14	TRBJ2-7	NA	few	13
CASSSSGSKGGYTF	TGTGCCAGCAGTTCTTCAGGGTCAAAGGGTGGCTACACCTTC	TRBV28	TRBJ1-2	NA	NA	14
CASSAPLAGGQDEQFF	TGTGCCAGCAGCGCCCCCCTAGCGGGGGGGCAGGATGAGCAGTTCTTC	TRBV7-9	TRBJ2-1	TRBD2	many	16
CASSIGFDRPGGHNEQFF	TGTGCCAGTAGTATAGGGTTCGACAGGCCGGGGGGTCACAATGAGCAGTTCTTC	TRBV19	TRBJ2-1	NA	few	18
CASSLFSGSGGPGNEQFF	TGTGCTAGCAGCTTATTTAGCGGTAGCGGGGGGCCGGGGAATGAGCAGTTCTTC	TRBV7-7	TRBJ2-1	TRBD2	few	18
CASSRRLGGSSGNTIYF	TGTGCCAGCAGCCGTAGATTAGGGGGCTCCTCTGGAAACACCATATATTTT	TRBV5-8	TRBJ1-3	TRBD1	many	17
CASSITTVSNQPQHF	TGTGCCAGCAGCATAACGACAGTCAGCAATCAGCCCCAGCATTTT	TRBV7-2	TRBJ1-5	NA	many	15
CASSPHQGEVDTQYF	TGTGCCAGCAGCCCTCACCAGGGGGAGGTGGATACGCAGTATTTT	TRBV6-6	TRBJ2-3	NA	NA	15
CSAPSHATNEKLFF	TGCAGTGCTCCATCTCATGCAACTAATGAAAAACTGTTTTTT	TRBV20-1	TRBJ1-4	NA	NA	14
CASSQEGQEETQYF	TGTGCCAGCAGCCAAGAGGGACAGGAAGAGACCCAGTACTTC	TRBV4-2	TRBJ2-5	TRBD1	many	14
CASSSDRDSNQPQHF	TGTGCCAGCAGCTCCGACAGGGATAGCAATCAGCCCCAGCATTTT	TRBV28	TRBJ1-5	TRBD1	NA	15
CASSSPGQGGEQFF	TGTGCCAGCAGCTCACCGGGACAGGGAGGTGAGCAGTTCTTC	TRBV11-1	TRBJ2-1	TRBD1	few	14
CASSLRTPSSYEQYF	TGTGCCAGCAGTTTACGGACGCCGAGCTCCTACGAGCAGTACTTC	TRBV27	TRBJ2-7	NA	NA	15
CASSNPGTGNEKLFF	TGTGCCAGCAGCAACCCGGGGACAGGGAATGAAAAACTGTTTTTT	TRBV7-6	TRBJ1-4	TRBD1	many	15
CASSLVTGADEQYF	TGTGCCAGCAGTTTAGTGACAGGGGCGGACGAGCAGTACTTC	TRBV27	TRBJ2-7	TRBD1	many	14